This TCR beta chain was sequenced in a study of glioma-infiltrating T cells after dendritic cell vaccination. This CDR3 spans 14 amino acids. Trimming left V 5 bases short and J 0 bases short, with 7 bases between. Germline CDR1 is SGHTA and CDR2 is FQGNSA. TCRB CDR3 was amplified from 2 ug genomic DNA or less. Profiled with immunoSEQ multiplex PCR; TCRdb holds only in-frame clones, not every one. The sample records about 67,000 clones, approximately 81% being singletons. Sequencing used blood, obtained before dendritic cell vaccination. The sequence was obtained from a human donor with glioblastoma. This chain connects TRBV7-2 to TRBJ1-4; D not certain. CDR3 bases: TGTGCCAGCAGCCCAGTCGCAACTAATGAAAAACTGTTTTTT. Its translation: CASSPVATNEKLFF.